These 29 T cell receptor beta chains came from one sample sequenced in a study of metastatic and nonmetastatic thyroid tumors. None of the patients had undergone any treatment ahead of thyroid surgery. TCRdb re-clonotyped the PCR reads via MiXCR. The sample holds tens of thousands of clones, 20% to 25% seen once. Sequenced sample: blood. The receptors stem from a male donor with papillary thyroid cancer or a benign thyroid nodule (not recorded which). Some clones in this sample may be carry-over from other donors' samples.

The rearrangement uses TRBV24-1 and TRBJ1-5; D gene ambiguous. Trimming shortened V by 4 bases and J by 0 bases, and 6 bases separated the two germline ends. The germline V gene encodes CDR1 KGHDR and CDR2 SFDVKD. This CDR3 region has 14 residues. In DNA, the CDR3 is TGTGCCACCAGTGACAGGAATAGCAATCAGCCCCAGCATTTT. Protein: CATSDRNSNQPQHF.

DNA for the CDR3: TGCAGTGCTGGAGGGACAGGCGAGCAGTACTTC. Its translation is CSAGGTGEQYF. The gene calls are TRBV20-1 and TRBJ2-7, with 8 bases lining up with TRBD1. Trimming at V came to 5 bases and at J to 6 bases, leaving 3 bases not matched to a gene. The CDR3 runs to 11 residues. Per the germline V gene, CDR1 is DFQATT and CDR2 is SNEGSKA (reference sequence).

This clone was recorded many times. This chain joins TRBV7-9 and TRBJ1-1, with D maybe TRBD1 (5 bases). The germline V gene encodes CDR1 SEHNR and CDR2 FQNEAQ (reference sequence). The ends were cut back, 4 bases at V and 6 bases at J, with 18 bases in the middle. The CDR3 runs to 15 residues. CDR3 DNA sequence: TGTGCCAGCAGCTCCCAGGTGAGGGGAAGGGCTGAAGCTTTCTTT. It is translated as CASSSQVRGRAEAFF.

This clone was counted between two and nine times. J is TRBJ2-1 and V is TRBV6-2 or TRBV6-3; D ambiguous. CDR1 is MNHEY and CDR2 is SVGEGT in the germline V gene. This CDR3 is built from 17 residues. Trimming took off 4 bases at V and 0 bases at J, with 16 bases between the two ends. The CDR3 region is CASSSPLGRSSYNEQFF. Here the CDR3 DNA reads TGTGCCAGCAGTTCACCTTTAGGACGCAGCTCCTACAATGAGCAGTTCTTC.

This clone was observed many times. V gene TRBV2 combines with J gene TRBJ1-4; D gene unclear. Germline V gene lookup returns CDR1 SNHLY and CDR2 FYNNEI. The CDR3 is 14 residues long. The V and J ends lost 6 bases and 6 bases respectively, with 14 bases between them. CDR3 DNA sequence: TGTGCCAGCAGGGGCCTTACTTCAGATGAAAAACTGTTTTTT. Residues: CASRGLTSDEKLFF.

V usage is TRBV5-1 and J usage is TRBJ2-3, with no clear D. Germline-derived CDR1 and CDR2 are SGHRS and YFSETQ. V was cut by 0 bases and J by 2 bases, with 7 bases left in between. CDR3 length: 14 residues. The CDR3 nucleotides read TGCGCCAGCAGCTTGGGCACGGACACAGATACGCAGTATTTT. This codes for CASSLGTDTDTQYF.

The rearrangement links TRBV18 to TRBJ1-2; 7 bases align to TRBD1. V lost 6 bases and J lost 8; bases outside the gene matches: 9. The length of the CDR3 is 13 residues. The germline gives CDR1 KGHSH, CDR2 LQKENI. CDR3 nucleotide sequence: TGTGCCAGCTCCCCCGGGGACAGAGTGGGCTACACCTTC. Protein: CASSPGDRVGYTF.

This chain uses TRBV30 with TRBJ1-5; 8 positions match TRBD1. Germline V CDR1 and CDR2: GTSNPN, SVGIG (reference sequence). The CDR3 spans 14 residues. V shed 1 base and J 3 bases; nucleotides not matched to a gene: 2. The CDR3 region is CAWSGQGTNQPQHF. The DNA of the CDR3 is TGTGCCTGGAGTGGACAGGGGACCAATCAGCCCCAGCATTTT.

This clone appeared many times. The chain joins TRBV6-7 to TRBJ2-3; D possibly corresponds to TRBD1 (5 bases). TRBV6-7 is classed as an ORF, of uncertain function. The CDR3 has 17 amino acids. V was shortened by 5 bases and J by 1 base, with 19 bases between the two germline ends. This chain's CDR3 is CASSPTGRTPCTDTQYF. Here the CDR3 DNA reads TGTGCCAGCAGTCCTACGGGCCGGACACCATGCACAGATACGCAGTATTTT.

This clone was seen many times. V is TRBV29-1 and J is TRBJ2-7, with D uncertain. CDR1 is SQVTM and CDR2 is ANQGSEA in the germline V gene. The CDR3 consists of 13 residues. Trimming pared 6 bases from V and 2 bases from J, leaving 14 bases between. The CDR3 DNA follows: TGCAGCGTCCTTGAGTTCGGTCCCTACGAGCAGTACTTC. Its protein product is CSVLEFGPYEQYF.

This clone has a handful of counts. The chain joins TRBV6-2 or TRBV6-3 to TRBJ2-7, with TRBD2 identical over 14 bases. Germline-derived CDR1 and CDR2 are MNHEY and SVGEGT. The CDR3 covers 15 residues. The V segment lost 0 bases and the J segment 7 bases; nucleotides outside the gene matches: 2. The CDR3 region is CASSYSGLAGEEQYF. The CDR3 DNA follows: TGTGCCAGCAGTTACTCGGGACTAGCGGGAGAGGAGCAGTACTTC.

The table lists this clone with many counts. The chain joins TRBV6-1 to TRBJ2-7; D possibly uses TRBD1 or TRBD2 (5 bases each). Germline CDR1 MNHNS, CDR2 SASEGT. Trimming pared 8 bases from V and 2 bases from J, leaving 16 bases between. This CDR3 has 14 amino acids. The CDR3 sequence: CASVFGTGTYEQYF. Written as DNA, the CDR3 is TGTGCCAGCGTGTTCGGGACGGGGACCTACGAGCAGTACTTC.

This clone has more than one count but fewer than ten. This chain joins TRBV2 and TRBJ2-3; 10 bases match TRBD2. With V trimmed by 6 bases and J by 4 bases, 4 bases remained unmatched. From germline, CDR1 is SNHLY and CDR2 FYNNEI. The CDR3 is made up of 14 amino acids. This chain's CDR3 is CASRSSGSPDTQYF. The CDR3 DNA reads TGTGCCAGCAGATCTAGCGGGAGCCCAGATACGCAGTATTTT.

This clone has a count of ten or more. The CDR3 bases are TGCGCCAGCAGCTTGAGTTACGGGCCACCCTATGGCTACACCTTC. Translation gives CASSLSYGPPYGYTF. The chain carries TRBV5-1 and TRBJ1-2; D gene uncertain. The CDR3 extends over 15 amino acids. Per the germline V gene, CDR1 is SGHRS and CDR2 is YFSETQ. Trimming stripped 1 base from V and 4 bases from J, with 14 bases between.

This clone appeared many times. A much larger clonotype is one base distant, so this may be a read error. The same CDR3 is also encoded by other DNA sequences in this sample. V gene TRBV12-3 or TRBV12-4 combines with J gene TRBJ2-7; TRBD1 might be the D (5 bases). Trimming pared 2 bases from V and 4 bases from J, leaving 15 bases between. The CDR3 length is 15 residues. The DNA for the CDR3 is TGTGCCAGCAGTTTAAGGCCGGACACCTTTTACGAGCAGTACTTC. Its protein is CASSLRPDTFYEQYF.

The chain couples TRBV25-1 to TRBJ2-2; 7 bases line up with TRBD1. Germline lookup yields CDR1 MGHDK and CDR2 SYGVNS. The V segment lost 2 bases and the J segment 7 bases; nucleotides outside the gene matches: 4. CDR3 length: 14 amino acids. Here the CDR3 reads CASSEQGDHGELFF. The CDR3 DNA sequence: TGTGCCAGCAGTGAACAGGGGGATCACGGGGAGCTGTTTTTT.

This clone was seen repeatedly, ten times or more. This chain joins TRBV9 and TRBJ2-1, with TRBD2 matching over 9 bases. Looked up from germline, CDR1 is SGDLS and CDR2 is YYNGEE. The CDR3 runs 16 residues. Unmatched junction bases numbered 11, after V lost 4 bases and J lost 6 bases. In nucleotides, the CDR3 is TGTGCCAGCAGCTCATTAAGGGGCGGGAGGGGCAATGAGCAGTTCTTC. This encodes CASSSLRGGRGNEQFF.

This clone was found a few times. Given a much more abundant clone one base away, this may be a read error. Other DNA sequences in the sample encode the same CDR3. J is TRBJ2-7 and V is TRBV7-8; D remains ambiguous. The germline CDR1 and CDR2 sequences are SGHVS and FQNEAQ. The CDR3 runs to 13 residues. Trimming left V 3 bases short and J 4 bases short, with 10 bases between. The CDR3 reads CASSFEAAYEQYF. Here the CDR3 DNA reads TGTGCCAGCAGCTTCGAGGCTGCATACGAGCAGTACTTC. Filled out from reference TRBV7-8 and TRBJ2-7, the complete variable domain reads GAGVSQSPRYKVAKRGQDVALRCDPISGHVSLFWYQQALGQGPEFLTYFQNEAQLDKSGLPSDRFFAERPEGSVSTLKIQRTQQEDSAVYLCASSFEAAYEQYFGPGTRLTVT.

The CDR3 nucleotides are TGTGCCAGCGCAGCGGGAAACACCGGGGAGCTGTTTTTT. Protein: CASAAGNTGELFF. This chain links TRBV11-3 with TRBJ2-2; 7 positions match TRBD2. The CDR3 length is 13 residues. V dropped 8 bases and J dropped 2; count of bases not matched to a gene: 2. Germline CDR1 is SGHNT and CDR2 is YENEEA.

This clone was observed at least ten times. This chain joins TRBV24-1 and TRBJ2-7; 7 bases map to TRBD1. CDR1 is KGHDR, CDR2 SFDVKD, per germline. The CDR3 has 15 residues. Trimming cost V 5 bases and J 3 bases; bases outside gene matches: 9. The CDR3 loop is CATSADRDSLYEQYF. CDR3 nucleotides: TGTGCCACCAGTGCCGACCGGGACAGCCTCTACGAGCAGTACTTC.

This clone has ten or more counts. Distinct nucleotide sequences in the sample also encode this CDR3. This chain uses TRBV28 with TRBJ2-7; 10 nucleotides align to TRBD1. There are 15 residues in the CDR3. Germline V lookup: CDR1 MDHEN, CDR2 SYDVKM. Trimming removed 6 bases from V and 2 bases from J; junction bases left unmatched: 7. This chain's CDR3 is CASRPPGQGTYEQYF. The DNA of the CDR3 is TGTGCCAGCAGACCACCGGGACAGGGGACCTACGAGCAGTACTTC.

This clone occurred many times. The rearrangement joins TRBV27 to TRBJ2-7, with D tentatively TRBD2 (5 bases). The CDR3 totals 15 residues. V dropped 6 bases and J dropped 1 base, with 16 bases sitting between them. Looked up from germline, CDR1 is MNHEY and CDR2 is SMNVEV (reference sequence). The CDR3 region is CASRGYSRLSYEQYF. CDR3 nucleotides: TGTGCCAGCAGGGGGTACTCGAGACTATCCTACGAGCAGTACTTC.

There are many counts of this clone. The chain combines TRBV6-1 with TRBJ1-1; TRBD1 might be the D (5 bases). The germline V gene encodes CDR1 MNHNS and CDR2 SASEGT. CDR3 length: 13 residues. Trimming cost V 6 bases and J 6 bases, with 14 bases left between them. The CDR3 spells CASRMGVVAEAFF. The CDR3 DNA reads as TGTGCCAGCAGAATGGGGGTTGTGGCTGAAGCTTTCTTT.

This clone was seen a handful of times. The J gene is TRBJ2-5, the V gene TRBV24-1; no clear D. This CDR3 spans 15 amino acids. Germline loops: CDR1 KGHDR, CDR2 SFDVKD. Trimming took off 4 bases at V and 5 bases at J, with 16 bases between the two ends. CDR3 nucleotide sequence: TGTGCCACCAGTGAAGCAGTTTCCAATTTTGAGACCCAGTACTTC. This encodes CATSEAVSNFETQYF.

This chain joins TRBV7-6 and TRBJ2-5, with TRBD1 identical over 12 bases. The CDR3 extends over 15 amino acids. Germline assignment: CDR1 SGHVS and CDR2 FNYEAQ. The trim removed 3 bases at V and 4 bases at J, leaving 3 bases unmatched. CDR3 coding DNA: TGTGCCAGCAGCTTTGGGACAGGGGGCAGAGAGACCCAGTACTTC. It encodes CASSFGTGGRETQYF. Full variable domain (missing parts from reference TRBV7-6 and TRBJ2-5): GAGVSQSPRYKVTKRGQDVALRCDPISGHVSLYWYRQALGQGPEFLTYFNYEAQQDKSGLPNDRFSAERPEGSISTLTIQRTEQRDSAMYRCASSFGTGGRETQYFGPGTRLLVL.

This clone showed up many times. This sequence joins TRBV3-1 and TRBJ1-2; perhaps TRBD1 as D (5 bases). The germline V gene has CDR1 LGHDT and CDR2 YNNKEL (reference sequence). V dropped 2 bases and J dropped 4 bases, with 14 bases sitting between them. This CDR3 comprises 15 residues. In nucleotides, the CDR3 is TGTGCCAGCAGCCAAAATTGGCGGGGGTTCTATGGCTACACCTTC. It translates to CASSQNWRGFYGYTF.

This clone was seen ten or more times. This rearrangement joins TRBV6-4 to TRBJ2-6; 10 bases fit TRBD1. The CDR3 has 16 residues. Per germline, CDR1 MRHNA and CDR2 SNTAGT. Trimming at V came to 4 bases and at J to 0 bases, leaving 0 bases not matched to a gene. This chain's CDR3 is CASSGTGGSGANVLTF. CDR3 DNA sequence: TGTGCCAGCAGTGGGACAGGGGGCTCTGGGGCCAACGTCCTGACTTTC.

This clone was observed at least ten times. The chain joins TRBV2 to TRBJ2-2; 8 positions match TRBD1. The germline V gene encodes CDR1 SNHLY and CDR2 FYNNEI. The CDR3 is 14 residues long. J was trimmed by 4 bases and V by 6 bases; bases with no gene match: 4. The CDR3 sequence is CASSRDRFTGELFF. The CDR3 nucleotides are TGTGCCAGCAGCCGGGACAGGTTCACCGGGGAGCTGTTTTTT. The whole variable domain, remainder taken from reference TRBV2 and TRBJ2-2, is EPEVTQTPSHQVTQMGQEVILRCVPISNHLYFYWYRQILGQKVEFLVSFYNNEISEKSEIFDDQFSVERPDGSNFTLKIRSTKLEDSAMYFCASSRDRFTGELFFGEGSRLTVL.

The table lists this clone with many counts. This chain connects TRBV29-1 to TRBJ1-2; TRBD1 matches 7 bases. J lost 6 bases, V lost 5 bases, and 9 bases had no gene match. This CDR3 is 13 amino acids long. The germline gives CDR1 SQVTM, CDR2 ANQGSEA. CDR3 sequence (DNA): TGCAGCGTTACCACAGGGGACGAGGATGGCTACACCTTC. It translates to CSVTTGDEDGYTF.